These T cell receptor beta chains were read from a single sample in a study of blood T cell repertoires in COVID-19. The data were produced by immunoSEQ multiplex PCR, yet TCRdb's version contains in-frame clones alone and is incomplete. Of fewer than 45,000 clones in the sample, about 87% are singletons; the top ten hold 10%. The sequenced sample consisted of peripheral blood. These receptors originate from a man at least 80 years old with active COVID-19. Both conserved end residues are part of each CDR3. D genes are given only for firm matches. The listing skips clone size in some rows; elsewhere it reads once, few, many or a size class.

clone_size: -; j_call: TRBJ1-1; d_call: -; v_call: TRBV29-1; cdr3_aa: CSVHRGGTEAFF; cdr3_nt: TGCAGCGTCCATAGAGGGGGCACTGAAGCTTTCTTT
clone_size: -; j_call: TRBJ2-7; d_call: TRBD1; v_call: TRBV2; cdr3_aa: CASSEGDRGRYEQYF; cdr3_nt: TGTGCCAGCAGTGAGGGGGACAGGGGCCGGTACGAGCAGTACTTC
clone_size: -; j_call: TRBJ2-3; d_call: -; v_call: TRBV14; cdr3_aa: CASSQQGFAQYF; cdr3_nt: TGTGCCAGCAGCCAACAGGGCTTCGCGCAGTATTTT
clone_size: -; j_call: TRBJ1-4; d_call: TRBD1; v_call: TRBV4-3; cdr3_aa: CASSQDRGGTPTNEKLFF; cdr3_nt: TGCGCCAGCAGCCAAGATAGAGGGGGCACCCCAACTAATGAAAAACTGTTTTTT
clone_size: -; j_call: TRBJ2-1; d_call: TRBD2; v_call: TRBV15; cdr3_aa: CATSRDSSGPYNEQFF; cdr3_nt: TGTGCCACCAGCAGAGATTCTAGCGGGCCCTACAATGAGCAGTTCTTC
clone_size: few; j_call: TRBJ2-2; d_call: TRBD2; v_call: TRBV19; cdr3_aa: CASSISSGYTGELFF; cdr3_nt: TGTGCCAGTAGTATTTCTAGCGGTTACACCGGGGAGCTGTTTTTT
clone_size: -; j_call: TRBJ2-7; d_call: -; v_call: TRBV6-2/TRBV6-3; cdr3_aa: CASNPNGVFYEQYF; cdr3_nt: TGTGCCAGCAACCCAAACGGGGTATTCTACGAGCAGTACTTC
clone_size: -; j_call: TRBJ2-7; d_call: TRBD1; v_call: TRBV28; cdr3_aa: CASSWDRGPYEQYF; cdr3_nt: TGTGCCAGCAGTTGGGACAGGGGGCCCTACGAGCAGTACTTC
clone_size: -; j_call: TRBJ2-7; d_call: -; v_call: TRBV29-1; cdr3_aa: CSVGEGALVGYEQYF; cdr3_nt: TGCAGCGTTGGTGAGGGCGCATTGGTAGGATACGAGCAGTACTTC
clone_size: -; j_call: TRBJ2-3; d_call: -; v_call: TRBV5-1; cdr3_aa: CASSFWREVDTQYF; cdr3_nt: TGCGCCAGCAGCTTCTGGCGGGAAGTAGATACGCAGTATTTT
clone_size: few; j_call: TRBJ2-5; d_call: -; v_call: TRBV3-1/TRBV3-2; cdr3_aa: CATEACVQYF; cdr3_nt: TGTGCCACCGAAGCATGCGTCCAGTACTTC
clone_size: -; j_call: TRBJ1-1; d_call: -; v_call: TRBV27; cdr3_aa: CASSFSGSAEAFF; cdr3_nt: TGTGCCAGCAGTTTTTCGGGGAGTGCTGAAGCTTTCTTT
clone_size: -; j_call: TRBJ1-5; d_call: TRBD1; v_call: TRBV19; cdr3_aa: CASSPSDRGSNQPQHF; cdr3_nt: TGTGCCAGTAGTCCCAGTGACAGGGGAAGCAATCAGCCCCAGCATTTT
clone_size: -; j_call: TRBJ2-7; d_call: TRBD1; v_call: TRBV4-3; cdr3_aa: CASSHDRGSYEQYF; cdr3_nt: TGCGCCAGCAGCCACGACAGGGGTTCCTACGAGCAGTACTTC
clone_size: -; j_call: TRBJ2-7; d_call: TRBD2; v_call: TRBV7-9; cdr3_aa: CASRPTSGSFSEQYF; cdr3_nt: TGTGCCAGCAGACCGACTAGCGGGAGTTTCTCCGAGCAGTACTTC
clone_size: -; j_call: TRBJ2-3; d_call: TRBD2; v_call: TRBV19; cdr3_aa: CASSLAGGGDTQYF; cdr3_nt: TGTGCCAGTAGTTTAGCGGGAGGGGGAGATACGCAGTATTTT
clone_size: -; j_call: TRBJ2-3; d_call: TRBD2; v_call: TRBV11-3; cdr3_aa: CASSLNLAGSTDTQYF; cdr3_nt: TGTGCCAGCAGCTTAAATCTAGCGGGATCCACAGATACGCAGTATTTT
clone_size: large; j_call: TRBJ2-5; d_call: -; v_call: TRBV27; cdr3_aa: CASSLGPWSETQYF; cdr3_nt: TGTGCCAGCAGTTTAGGGCCTTGGTCGGAGACCCAGTACTTC
clone_size: -; j_call: TRBJ2-5; d_call: -; v_call: TRBV6-2/TRBV6-3; cdr3_aa: CASSYWRYGETQYF; cdr3_nt: TGTGCCAGCAGTTACTGGCGTTACGGGGAGACCCAGTACTTC
clone_size: -; j_call: TRBJ2-3; d_call: TRBD2; v_call: TRBV9; cdr3_aa: CASSVATLASGYSTDTQYF; cdr3_nt: TGTGCCAGCAGCGTAGCTACTCTGGCTAGCGGGTATAGCACAGATACGCAGTATTTT
clone_size: -; j_call: TRBJ1-5; d_call: -; v_call: TRBV19; cdr3_aa: CASSSRAGSTARPNQPQHF; cdr3_nt: TGTGCCAGTTCCTCCCGGGCGGGGAGCACTGCGAGGCCCAATCAGCCCCAGCATTTT
clone_size: once; j_call: TRBJ2-7; d_call: TRBD1; v_call: TRBV28; cdr3_aa: CASRETGFDYEQYF; cdr3_nt: TGTGCCAGCAGAGAGACAGGGTTCGACTACGAGCAGTACTTC
clone_size: once; j_call: TRBJ2-7; d_call: -; v_call: TRBV6-5; cdr3_aa: CASKRGASYEQYF; cdr3_nt: TGTGCCAGCAAAAGAGGAGCCTCCTACGAGCAGTACTTC
clone_size: -; j_call: TRBJ2-7; d_call: TRBD2; v_call: TRBV3-1/TRBV3-2; cdr3_aa: CASSQSLAGAYEQYF; cdr3_nt: TGTGCCAGCAGCCAATCCCTAGCGGGAGCCTACGAGCAGTACTTC
clone_size: -; j_call: TRBJ1-3; d_call: -; v_call: TRBV7-2; cdr3_aa: CASSSAAGVGNTIYF; cdr3_nt: TGTGCCAGCAGCTCCGCGGCAGGGGTAGGAAACACCATATATTTT
clone_size: -; j_call: TRBJ2-7; d_call: -; v_call: TRBV18; cdr3_aa: CASSLSTREQYF; cdr3_nt: TGTGCCAGCTCACTATCCACGCGCGAGCAGTACTTC
clone_size: -; j_call: TRBJ2-7; d_call: TRBD2; v_call: TRBV9; cdr3_aa: CASSVGGTSGRDEQYF; cdr3_nt: TGTGCCAGCAGCGTAGGGGGGACTAGCGGGAGGGACGAGCAGTACTTC
clone_size: -; j_call: TRBJ2-3; d_call: TRBD1; v_call: TRBV18; cdr3_aa: CASSPAGTGRPDTQYF; cdr3_nt: TGTGCCAGCTCCCCGGCGGGGACAGGGCGTCCAGATACGCAGTATTTT
clone_size: -; j_call: TRBJ1-1; d_call: TRBD1; v_call: TRBV4-3; cdr3_aa: CASSQGIVQDRGRNTEAFF; cdr3_nt: TGCGCCAGCAGCCAAGGGATCGTACAGGACAGGGGAAGGAACACTGAAGCTTTCTTT
clone_size: once; j_call: TRBJ1-6; d_call: -; v_call: TRBV7-2; cdr3_aa: CASSPEGASPLHF; cdr3_nt: TGTGCCAGCAGCCCGGAAGGGGCTTCACCCCTCCACTTT
clone_size: -; j_call: TRBJ2-3; d_call: TRBD1; v_call: TRBV19; cdr3_aa: CASSNWGQGADTQYF; cdr3_nt: TGTGCCAGTAGTAACTGGGGACAGGGGGCAGATACGCAGTATTTT
clone_size: -; j_call: TRBJ2-1; d_call: TRBD2; v_call: TRBV27; cdr3_aa: CASSLGAGGYNEQFF; cdr3_nt: TGTGCCAGCAGTTTAGGGGCGGGGGGCTACAATGAGCAGTTCTTC
clone_size: -; j_call: TRBJ1-2; d_call: TRBD1; v_call: TRBV14; cdr3_aa: CASSRTGGGGYTF; cdr3_nt: TGTGCCAGCAGCCGGACAGGGGGCGGTGGCTACACCTTC
clone_size: -; j_call: TRBJ2-1; d_call: -; v_call: TRBV1; cdr3_aa: CTSTFAKREGYNEQFF; cdr3_nt: TGCACCAGCACGTTCGCCAAGCGGGAGGGGTACAATGAGCAGTTCTTC
clone_size: -; j_call: TRBJ2-2; d_call: -; v_call: TRBV19; cdr3_aa: CASSNVLGGELFF; cdr3_nt: TGTGCCAGTAGTAACGTCCTCGGCGGGGAGCTGTTTTTT
clone_size: -; j_call: TRBJ2-5; d_call: -; v_call: TRBV4-3; cdr3_aa: CASSQDLVGVSVETQYF; cdr3_nt: TGCGCCAGCAGCCAAGATCTAGTCGGGGTTTCGGTTGAGACCCAGTACTTC
clone_size: -; j_call: TRBJ2-2; d_call: TRBD1; v_call: TRBV6-6; cdr3_aa: CASRPGQATGELFF; cdr3_nt: TGTGCCAGCAGACCGGGACAGGCCACCGGGGAGCTGTTTTTT
clone_size: -; j_call: TRBJ2-7; d_call: -; v_call: TRBV4-1; cdr3_aa: CASSLQGTTYEQYF; cdr3_nt: TGCGCCAGCAGCCTGCAGGGGACCACCTACGAGCAGTACTTC
clone_size: -; j_call: TRBJ2-7; d_call: -; v_call: TRBV9; cdr3_aa: CASSVAQGYEQYF; cdr3_nt: TGTGCCAGCAGCGTAGCTCAGGGCTACGAGCAGTACTTC
clone_size: -; j_call: TRBJ2-2; d_call: -; v_call: TRBV29-1; cdr3_aa: CSVDSWADTGELFF; cdr3_nt: TGCAGCGTTGACTCGTGGGCAGACACCGGGGAGCTGTTTTTT
clone_size: -; j_call: TRBJ2-7; d_call: TRBD2; v_call: TRBV2; cdr3_aa: CASSTSAYEQYF; cdr3_nt: TGTGCCAGCTCGACTAGCGCGTACGAGCAGTACTTC
clone_size: -; j_call: TRBJ2-1; d_call: TRBD2; v_call: TRBV5-1; cdr3_aa: CASSLGGTSTNSYNEQFF; cdr3_nt: TGCGCCAGCAGCTTGGGGGGGACTAGCACCAACTCGTACAATGAGCAGTTCTTC
clone_size: -; j_call: TRBJ1-6; d_call: -; v_call: TRBV30; cdr3_aa: CAWSVLSYSPLHF; cdr3_nt: TGTGCCTGGAGTGTATTGTCCTATTCACCCCTCCACTTT
clone_size: -; j_call: TRBJ1-1; d_call: TRBD1; v_call: TRBV28; cdr3_aa: CATSTGPGDTEAFF; cdr3_nt: TGTGCCACCTCGACAGGGCCGGGAGACACTGAAGCTTTCTTT
clone_size: -; j_call: TRBJ1-4; d_call: -; v_call: TRBV18; cdr3_aa: CASSPPAGDKLFF; cdr3_nt: TGTGCCAGCTCACCACCGGCGGGGGACAAACTGTTTTTT
clone_size: -; j_call: TRBJ2-2; d_call: TRBD2; v_call: TRBV4-3; cdr3_aa: CASSQEGGRIGELFF; cdr3_nt: TGCGCCAGCAGCCAAGAGGGCGGGAGAATCGGGGAGCTGTTTTTT
clone_size: -; j_call: TRBJ1-5; d_call: TRBD1; v_call: TRBV24-1; cdr3_aa: CATSDSLLPRDRGYHSNQPQHF; cdr3_nt: TGTGCCACCAGTGATTCCCTACTCCCCCGGGACAGGGGATACCATAGCAATCAGCCCCAGCATTTT
clone_size: -; j_call: TRBJ2-2; d_call: -; v_call: TRBV7-9; cdr3_aa: CASSLRAAVTGELFF; cdr3_nt: TGTGCCAGCAGCTTGAGGGCAGCGGTGACCGGGGAGCTGTTTTTT
clone_size: -; j_call: TRBJ2-2; d_call: -; v_call: TRBV18; cdr3_aa: CASSRGGDTGELFF; cdr3_nt: TGTGCCAGCTCACGCGGTGGAGACACCGGGGAGCTGTTTTTT
clone_size: -; j_call: TRBJ2-3; d_call: TRBD2; v_call: TRBV7-9; cdr3_aa: CASSREFSDTQYF; cdr3_nt: TGTGCCAGCTCGCGGGAGTTCTCAGATACGCAGTATTTT
clone_size: -; j_call: TRBJ2-7; d_call: TRBD2; v_call: TRBV5-1; cdr3_aa: CASSHAGGAVYEQYF; cdr3_nt: TGCGCCAGCAGCCATGCGGGAGGGGCTGTCTACGAGCAGTACTTC
clone_size: -; j_call: TRBJ2-3; d_call: -; v_call: TRBV4-3; cdr3_aa: CASSQDWQPDTQYF; cdr3_nt: TGCGCCAGCAGCCAAGATTGGCAACCAGATACGCAGTATTTT
clone_size: -; j_call: TRBJ2-2; d_call: -; v_call: TRBV11-2; cdr3_aa: CASNGDFYTGELFF; cdr3_nt: TGTGCCAGCAACGGGGACTTCTACACCGGGGAGCTGTTTTTT
clone_size: -; j_call: TRBJ2-7; d_call: TRBD2; v_call: TRBV3-1/TRBV3-2; cdr3_aa: CASSQQSGRSYEQYF; cdr3_nt: TGTGCCAGCAGCCAACAAAGCGGGAGGTCCTACGAGCAGTACTTC
clone_size: few; j_call: TRBJ2-2; d_call: -; v_call: TRBV6-2/TRBV6-3; cdr3_aa: CASSYRAGRGGTGELFF; cdr3_nt: TGTGCCAGCAGTTATAGGGCAGGTCGAGGGGGCACCGGGGAGCTGTTTTTT
clone_size: -; j_call: TRBJ2-1; d_call: TRBD2; v_call: TRBV6-5; cdr3_aa: CASSYGLASQQDEQFF; cdr3_nt: TGTGCCAGCAGTTACGGACTAGCCTCCCAACAAGATGAGCAGTTCTTC